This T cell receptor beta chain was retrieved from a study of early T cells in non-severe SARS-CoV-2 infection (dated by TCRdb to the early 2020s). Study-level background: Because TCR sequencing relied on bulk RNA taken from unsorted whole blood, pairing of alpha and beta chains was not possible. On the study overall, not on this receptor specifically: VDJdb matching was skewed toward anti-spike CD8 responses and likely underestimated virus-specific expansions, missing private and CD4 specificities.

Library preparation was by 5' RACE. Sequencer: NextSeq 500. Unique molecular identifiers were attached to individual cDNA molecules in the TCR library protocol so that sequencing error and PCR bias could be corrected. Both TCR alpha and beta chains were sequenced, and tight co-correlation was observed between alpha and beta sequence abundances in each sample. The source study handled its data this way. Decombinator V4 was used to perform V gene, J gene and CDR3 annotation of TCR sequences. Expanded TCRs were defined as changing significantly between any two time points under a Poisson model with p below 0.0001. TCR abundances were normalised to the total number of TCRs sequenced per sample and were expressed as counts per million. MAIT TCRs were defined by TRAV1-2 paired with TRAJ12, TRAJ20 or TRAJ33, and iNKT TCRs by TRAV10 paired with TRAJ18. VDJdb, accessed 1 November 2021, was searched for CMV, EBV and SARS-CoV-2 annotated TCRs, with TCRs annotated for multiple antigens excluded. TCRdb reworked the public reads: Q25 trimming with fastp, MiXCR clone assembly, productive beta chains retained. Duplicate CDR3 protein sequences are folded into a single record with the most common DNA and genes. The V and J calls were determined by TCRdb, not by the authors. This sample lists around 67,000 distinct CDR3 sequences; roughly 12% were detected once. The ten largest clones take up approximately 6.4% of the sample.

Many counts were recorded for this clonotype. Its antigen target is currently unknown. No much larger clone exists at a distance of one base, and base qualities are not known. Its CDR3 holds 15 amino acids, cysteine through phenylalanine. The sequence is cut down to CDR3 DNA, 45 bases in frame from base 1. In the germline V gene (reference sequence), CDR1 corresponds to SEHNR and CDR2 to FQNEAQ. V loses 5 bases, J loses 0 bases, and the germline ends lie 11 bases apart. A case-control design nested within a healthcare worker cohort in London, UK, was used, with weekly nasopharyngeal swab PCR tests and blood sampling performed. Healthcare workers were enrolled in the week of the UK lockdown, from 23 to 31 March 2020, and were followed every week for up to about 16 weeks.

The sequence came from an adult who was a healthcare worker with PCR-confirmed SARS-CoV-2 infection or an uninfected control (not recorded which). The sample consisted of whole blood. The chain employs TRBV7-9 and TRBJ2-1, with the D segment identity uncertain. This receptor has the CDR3 CASSPRASSYNEQFF. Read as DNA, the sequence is TGTGCCAGCAGCCCACGGGCCAGCTCCTACAATGAGCAGTTCTTC. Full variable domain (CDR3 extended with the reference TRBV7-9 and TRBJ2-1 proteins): DTGVSQNPRHKITKRGQNVTFRCDPISEHNRLYWYRQTLGQGPEFLTYFQNEAQLEKSRLLSDRFSAERPKGSFSTLEIQRTEQGDSAMYLCASSPRASSYNEQFFGPGTRLTVL.